This passage covers 3 T cell receptor beta chains from one sample sequenced in a study of blood T cells in healthy people across ages. The authors ran a second PCR of 7 to 11 cycles using a sample-barcoded 5' primer and a J-beta primer mix. TCRdb itself ran the 5' RACE reads through MiXCR, one entry per CDR3 protein. Of roughly 800,000 distinct CDR3 sequences listed, 30% to 45% were seen once; the top ten hold 10% to 15%. The sequencing input was blood. The receptors stem from a man between 18 and 35 years old in good health.

Concerning this clonotype itself: A read error may be the cause here, since a much bigger clone is one base away. The V gene is TRBV9, the J gene TRBJ2-3; D might be TRBD1 (5 bases). Germline loops: CDR1 SGDLS, CDR2 YYNGEE. The length of the CDR3 is 15 residues. V lost 2 bases, J lost 2 bases, and 12 bases lay in between. Here the CDR3 reads CASSVWGRDTDTQYF. The CDR3 coding sequence is TGTGCCAGCAGCGTGTGGGGCAGGGACACAGATACGCAGTATTTT.

The chain couples TRBV12-3 or TRBV12-4 to TRBJ2-5; 9 bases align to TRBD1. CDR3 length: 14 residues. The trim removed 7 bases at V and 6 bases at J, leaving 9 bases unmatched. In nucleotides, the CDR3 is TGTGCCAGCACTCCGGGACAGGGCAAAAAGACCCAGTACTTC. It translates to CASTPGQGKKTQYF.

This chain connects TRBV15 to TRBJ1-2, with D uncertain. This CDR3 spans 14 amino acids. V shed 1 base and J shed 2 bases, with 8 bases lying between them. The germline V gene has CDR1 LNHNV and CDR2 YYDKDF (reference sequence). CDR3 sequence reads: CATSRVGVNYGYTF. The CDR3 region has the DNA TGTGCCACCAGCAGAGTAGGTGTGAACTATGGCTACACCTTC.